The clone carrying this T cell receptor beta chain showed up just a few times. Its antigen is undetermined. This sample was taken from a study of T cells after yellow fever vaccination. The study's findings and limits: A secondary response was less intense yet reached its peak sooner, at day 5 versus 15. Reappearance after the booster was seen for most primary-vaccination clones, at 96% CD4 and 75% to 90% CD8.

The TCR cDNA carried a universal primer site and UMIs from 5'RACE template switching. TCRdb passed the 5' RACE reads through MiXCR, listing each CDR3 protein once. The data contain some 560,000 distinct CDR3 sequences, about 15% of them singletons. Germline CDR1 is SEHNR and CDR2 is FQNEAQ (reference sequence). Trimming took off 0 bases at V and 10 bases at J, with 12 bases between the two ends. The CDR3 consists of 13 residues. Sequences were derived from PBMCs, sampled around 5 days after the first yellow fever vaccination. The chain employs TRBV7-9 and TRBJ1-1; D unresolved. This receptor was taken from a young man who received the YFV17D yellow fever vaccine. CDR3 sequence: CASSLAGRSVAFF. The CDR3 DNA reads TGTGCCAGCAGCTTAGCGGGGAGGAGTGTAGCTTTCTTT.